This T cell receptor (beta chain) was recorded in a study of T-cell memory formation after mild COVID-19. At the level of the study: TCR clustering was largely donor specific. General study findings and limits: The appearance of some responding clones in pre-infection memory suggested that cross-reactive memory joined.

The sample holds a few counts of this clonotype. The antigen remains undetermined. In germline, CDR1 is ENHRY, CDR2 SYGVKD. Trimming stripped 0 bases from V and 5 bases from J, with 10 bases between. The CDR3 length is 14 residues. 5'RACE primed at constant segments yielded TCR alpha and TCR beta cDNA libraries bearing sample barcodes and UMIs. Each CDR3 protein gets one entry after TCRdb re-called the 5' RACE reads with MiXCR. The sample lists hundreds of thousands of distinct CDR3 sequences, roughly a quarter occurring once. The rearrangement joins TRBV10-3 to TRBJ2-5; possible D gene TRBD2, 5 bases. Sequenced input: PBMCs or a T cell subset sorted from them (not recorded which). The TCR was taken from an adult woman who had mild COVID-19 (a few samples of this study predate the infection). Cell type and time point are not known. The CDR3 region is CAISESRWEETQYF. The CDR3 DNA is TGTGCCATCAGTGAGTCGAGGTGGGAGGAGACCCAGTACTTC.